Each of the 21 T cell receptor beta chains below was sequenced from the same sample in a study of blood T cell repertoires in COVID-19. The method was immunoSEQ multiplex PCR; TCRdb's version includes in-frame clones alone and lacks a portion of them. The sample lists roughly 86,000 clones, around four fifths occurring once. Source material: peripheral blood. The receptors were sampled from a man aged 50 or older with acute or convalescent COVID-19.

The genes are TRBV5-1 and TRBJ2-3; 10 positions match TRBD2. V lost 1 base to trimming and J lost 2 bases; unmatched junction nucleotides: 16. Germline V gene sequence: CDR1 SGHRS, CDR2 YFSETQ. This CDR3 contains 20 residues. This chain's CDR3 is CASSLTGTLAGVGLTDTQYF. CDR3 DNA sequence: TGCGCCAGCAGCTTGACAGGGACCCTAGCGGGAGTAGGCCTCACAGATACGCAGTATTTT.

V is TRBV6-6 and J is TRBJ2-1; 7 bases map to TRBD2. Germline values: CDR1 MNHNY, CDR2 SVGAGI (reference sequence). The J segment lost 7 bases and the V segment lost 6 bases, leaving 12 bases of the junction unmatched. The CDR3 spans 15 residues. The CDR3 DNA reads as TGTGCCAGCAGCCGGACTGGTGGGGGGGGTAATGAGCAGTTCTTC. Translation: CASSRTGGGGNEQFF.

As to this clone: A much more abundant neighbour one base away suggests this may be a read error. The V gene is TRBV7-9, the J gene TRBJ2-7, with TRBD1 matching over 11 bases. CDR3 length: 15 residues. Germline V gives CDR1 SEHNR, CDR2 FQNEAQ (reference sequence). Trimming took 5 bases from V and 0 from J; bases not matched to a gene: 3. The CDR3 here is CASSQGTGGSYEQYF. The CDR3, as DNA: TGTGCCAGCAGCCAGGGGACAGGGGGCTCCTACGAGCAGTACTTC. The whole variable domain, filled in from reference TRBV7-9 and TRBJ2-7, reads DTGVSQNPRHKITKRGQNVTFRCDPISEHNRLYWYRQTLGQGPEFLTYFQNEAQLEKSRLLSDRFSAERPKGSFSTLEIQRTEQGDSAMYLCASSQGTGGSYEQYFGPGTRLTVT.

The genes are TRBV7-8 and TRBJ2-7; a possible D gene is TRBD2 (5 bases). V lost 0 bases, J lost 2 bases, and 17 bases lay in between. Germline V gene lookup returns CDR1 SGHVS and CDR2 FQNEAQ. The CDR3 consists of 17 residues. CDR3 residues: CASSLAAPRDRPYEQYF. The CDR3 DNA follows: TGTGCCAGCAGCTTAGCGGCGCCTCGGGATAGGCCCTACGAGCAGTACTTC.

V gene TRBV18 combines with J gene TRBJ2-7, with 9 bases identical to TRBD1. The CDR3 runs 14 residues. V was pared by 8 bases and J by 1 base, with 6 bases of the junction left unmatched. The germline V gene encodes CDR1 KGHSH and CDR2 LQKENI. CDR3 DNA: TGTGCCAGCCATCCGGGACAGGGATCCTACGAGCAGTACTTC. It is translated as CASHPGQGSYEQYF.

This chain uses TRBV18 with TRBJ2-3; TRBD2 aligns across 14 bases. CDR1 KGHSH and CDR2 LQKENI come from the germline V gene. The CDR3 has 19 amino acids. V was clipped by 1 base and J by 0 bases; unmatched bases: 6. The CDR3 region is CASSPRGLAGDPSTDTQYF. DNA of the CDR3: TGTGCCAGCTCACCACGGGGACTAGCGGGAGATCCAAGCACAGATACGCAGTATTTT.

V is TRBV6-1 and J is TRBJ2-3, with TRBD2 matching over 10 bases. This CDR3 is built from 18 residues. Trimming removed 3 bases from V and 0 bases from J; junction bases left unmatched: 9. The germline V gene encodes CDR1 MNHNS and CDR2 SASEGT. The CDR3, as DNA: TGTGCCAGCAGTGATCTAGCGGGGGCGACCGAAAGCACAGATACGCAGTATTTT. It codes for CASSDLAGATESTDTQYF.

This clone appeared a single time. The DNA for the CDR3 is TGTGCCAGTAGAGTTTTTGAGACAGGGGTGGCAAGCAATCAGCCCCAGCATTTT. Protein: CASRVFETGVASNQPQHF. The chain joins TRBV19 to TRBJ1-5; 8 bases are a match to TRBD1. The CDR3 runs to 18 residues. The ends lost 6 bases at V and 1 base at J; junction bases unmatched: 14. CDR1 LNHDA and CDR2 SQIVND come from the germline V gene (reference sequence).

The chain carries TRBV18 and TRBJ1-1; perhaps TRBD1 as D (6 bases). V lost 1 base, J lost 0 bases, and 12 bases lay in between. The CDR3 length is 16 residues. The germline CDR1 and CDR2 sequences are KGHSH and LQKENI. The CDR3 region is CASSPRQGRMNTEAFF. The DNA for the CDR3 is TGTGCCAGCTCACCACGTCAGGGGCGTATGAACACTGAAGCTTTCTTT.

The rearrangement joins TRBV10-3 to TRBJ2-3; D gene uncertain. The CDR3 consists of 13 residues. The V and J ends lost 6 bases and 1 base respectively, with 8 bases between them. Germline V gene sequence: CDR1 ENHRY, CDR2 SYGVKD. The CDR3 sequence: CAISSAGTDTQYF. The CDR3 DNA sequence: TGTGCCATCAGCTCCGCGGGCACAGATACGCAGTATTTT.

This clone has only a few counts. The chain employs TRBV18 and TRBJ1-4, with D maybe TRBD1 (6 bases). Trimming removed 0 bases at V and 7 bases at J, with 12 bases between. This CDR3 region has 15 residues. CDR1 and CDR2 from the germline V gene are KGHSH and LQKENI. CDR3 bases: TGTGCCAGCTCACCACCGGGACAAGAAGGTGAAAAACTGTTTTTT. Translation gives CASSPPGQEGEKLFF.

This clone turned up a few times. CDR3 sequence reads: CASSQTGGNTIYF. The CDR3 DNA sequence: TGTGCCAGCAGCCAGACAGGAGGAAACACCATATATTTT. The chain has TRBV7-6 and TRBJ1-3; a weak D match, TRBD1 (6 bases). This CDR3 spans 13 amino acids. Germline assignment: CDR1 SGHVS and CDR2 FNYEAQ. V was shortened by 5 bases and J by 4 bases, with 9 bases between the two germline ends.

This clone was counted once. The chain joins TRBV3-1 (or the pseudogene TRBV3-2) to TRBJ2-4, with D maybe TRBD1 (6 bases). Germline V gene data show CDR1 as LGHDT and CDR2 as YNNKEL (reference sequence). V shed 0 bases and J shed 8 bases, with 20 bases lying between them. This CDR3 is 17 amino acids long. The chain's CDR3 is CASSQELVFGKGDIQYF. The DNA of the CDR3 is TGTGCCAGCAGCCAAGAGCTAGTATTTGGGAAGGGGGACATTCAGTACTTC.

This clone appeared once. This chain joins TRBV29-1 and TRBJ1-5; the match to TRBD1 covers 11 bases. Germline CDR1 and CDR2: SQVTM and ANQGSEA. CDR3 length: 15 residues. Germline trimming cut 7 bases from V and 1 base from J; bases unmatched to any gene: 6. CDR3 DNA: TGCAGCGCGACTGGGACAGGGGGGAGCAATCAGCCCCAGCATTTT. The encoded protein is CSATGTGGSNQPQHF.

V and J are TRBV7-6 and TRBJ2-5; TRBD2 agrees at 12 bases. CDR3 length equals 16 residues. Germline loops: CDR1 SGHVS, CDR2 FNYEAQ. Trimming removed 5 bases from V and 1 base from J; junction bases left unmatched: 5. The CDR3 DNA sequence: TGTGCCAGCAGCCCACTAGCGGGGGGCTTCCAAGAGACCCAGTACTTC. Its protein product is CASSPLAGGFQETQYF.

This clone was seen just once. The V and J genes are TRBV5-4 and TRBJ2-5, with 8 nucleotides matching TRBD1. The V gene's germline CDR1 is SGHNT and CDR2 YYREEE (reference sequence). V shed 4 bases, J shed 5 bases, and the junction held 7 bases outside the gene matches. The CDR3 sequence is 14 residues long. CDR3 region: CASSPGQERETQYF. CDR3 nucleotide sequence: TGTGCCAGCAGCCCGGGACAGGAGAGGGAGACCCAGTACTTC.

This rearrangement joins TRBV5-8 to TRBJ2-1; 9 bases map to TRBD2. CDR3 length: 14 residues. The germline CDR1 and CDR2 sequences are SGHTS and YDEGEE. The V segment lost 2 bases and the J segment 7 bases; nucleotides outside the gene matches: 4. As DNA, the CDR3 is TGTGCCAGCAGCTTTGGGACTAGCCAGAATGAGCAGTTCTTC. This codes for CASSFGTSQNEQFF. The complete variable domain, with remaining parts taken from reference TRBV5-8 and TRBJ2-1, reads EAGVTQSPTHLIKTRGQQATLRCSPISGHTSVYWYQQALGLGLQFLLWYDEGEERNRGNFPPRFSGRQFPNYSSELNVNALELEDSALYLCASSFGTSQNEQFFGPGTRLTVL.

As DNA, the CDR3 is TGTGCCATCGCCTCAGCTGGGACTAGCGGGGGGGCAGTTACCCATGAGCAGTTCTTC. Translated, it gives CAIASAGTSGGAVTHEQFF. The chain couples TRBV10-3 to TRBJ2-1; 16 bases align to TRBD2. The V gene end was trimmed by 8 bases and the J gene end by 8 bases; junction bases not matched to a gene: 18. Per the germline V gene, CDR1 is ENHRY and CDR2 is SYGVKD. The CDR3 is made up of 19 amino acids.

The gene calls are TRBV6-5 and TRBJ1-5; D ambiguous. The ends were cut back, 7 bases at V and 8 bases at J, with 12 bases in the middle. The CDR3 is 12 amino acids. Germline-derived CDR1 and CDR2 are MNHEY and SVGAGI. The CDR3 DNA follows: TGTGCCAGCAAAAAATACGGTGAGCCCCAGCATTTT. Translating it yields CASKKYGEPQHF.

The chain links TRBV6-6 to TRBJ1-5; D unclear. The V gene's germline CDR1 is MNHNY and CDR2 SVGAGI (reference sequence). V lost 5 bases and J 11 bases, leaving 10 bases between the germline ends. This CDR3 spans 11 amino acids. The CDR3 DNA reads as TGTGCCAGCAGTGCAACCGGGGCCCAGCATTTT. Translated: CASSATGAQHF.

This chain uses TRBV7-6 with TRBJ2-3, with 11 bases matching TRBD2. The CDR3 loop spans 18 amino acids. J was trimmed by 1 base and V by 1 base; bases with no gene match: 7. Per germline, CDR1 SGHVS and CDR2 FNYEAQ. DNA for the CDR3: TGTGCCAGCAGCTTAGTCCTGCTAGCGGGGGGAGGCACAGATACGCAGTATTTT. This encodes CASSLVLLAGGGTDTQYF. Full variable domain (rest looked up from reference TRBV7-6 and TRBJ2-3): GAGVSQSPRYKVTKRGQDVALRCDPISGHVSLYWYRQALGQGPEFLTYFNYEAQQDKSGLPNDRFSAERPEGSISTLTIQRTEQRDSAMYRCASSLVLLAGGGTDTQYFGPGTRLTVL.